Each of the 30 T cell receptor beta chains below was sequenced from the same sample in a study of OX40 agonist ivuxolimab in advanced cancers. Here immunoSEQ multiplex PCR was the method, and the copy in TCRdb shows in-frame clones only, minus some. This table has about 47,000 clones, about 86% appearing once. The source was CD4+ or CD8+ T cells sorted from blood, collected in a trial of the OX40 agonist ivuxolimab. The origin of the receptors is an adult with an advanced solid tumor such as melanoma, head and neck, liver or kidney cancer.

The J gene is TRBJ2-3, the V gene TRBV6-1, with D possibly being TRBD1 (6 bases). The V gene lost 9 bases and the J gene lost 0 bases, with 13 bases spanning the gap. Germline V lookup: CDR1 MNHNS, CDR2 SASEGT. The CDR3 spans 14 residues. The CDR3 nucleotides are TGTGCCAGTAAGACAGGCCCTAGCACAGATACGCAGTATTTT. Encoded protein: CASKTGPSTDTQYF.

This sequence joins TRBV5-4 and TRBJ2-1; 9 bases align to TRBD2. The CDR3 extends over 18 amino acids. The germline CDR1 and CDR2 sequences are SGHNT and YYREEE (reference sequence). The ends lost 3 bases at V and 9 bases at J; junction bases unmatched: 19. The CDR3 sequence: CASSSQLFAGGPSGEQFF. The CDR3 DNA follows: TGTGCCAGCAGCTCCCAACTTTTCGCGGGAGGGCCCTCAGGTGAGCAGTTCTTC.

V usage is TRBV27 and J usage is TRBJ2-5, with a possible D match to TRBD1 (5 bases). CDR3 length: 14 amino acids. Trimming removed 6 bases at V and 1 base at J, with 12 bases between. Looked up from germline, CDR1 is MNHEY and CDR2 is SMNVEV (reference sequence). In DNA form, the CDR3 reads TGTGCCAGCAGGCCCTGGGGCCCCCAAGAGACCCAGTACTTC. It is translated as CASRPWGPQETQYF.

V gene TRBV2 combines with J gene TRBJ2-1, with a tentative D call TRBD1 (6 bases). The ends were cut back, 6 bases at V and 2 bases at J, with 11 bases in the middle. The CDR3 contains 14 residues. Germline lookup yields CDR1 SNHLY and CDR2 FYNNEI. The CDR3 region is CASRRTETYNEQFF. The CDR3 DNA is TGTGCCAGCAGGAGGACAGAGACCTACAATGAGCAGTTCTTC.

CDR3 loop: CASSLVRADPYNEQFF. CDR3 sequence (DNA): TGTGCCAGCAGCTTAGTCAGGGCGGACCCTTACAATGAGCAGTTCTTC. The chain uses TRBV7-2 and TRBJ2-1; D might be TRBD1 (5 bases). This CDR3 spans 16 amino acids. Trimming pared 1 base from V and 4 bases from J, leaving 14 bases between. Germline CDR1 and CDR2: SGHTA and FQGNSA. Filled out from reference TRBV7-2 and TRBJ2-1, the complete variable domain reads GAGVSQSPSNKVTEKGKDVELRCDPISGHTALYWYRQSLGQGLEFLIYFQGNSAPDKSGLPSDRFSAERTGGSVSTLTIQRTQQEDSAVYLCASSLVRADPYNEQFFGPGTRLTVL.

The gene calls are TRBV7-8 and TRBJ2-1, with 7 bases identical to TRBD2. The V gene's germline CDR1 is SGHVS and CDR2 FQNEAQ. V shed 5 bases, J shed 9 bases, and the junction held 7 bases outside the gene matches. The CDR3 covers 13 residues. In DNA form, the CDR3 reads TGTGCCAGCAGCCCCTGGATAGCGGGTGAGCAGTTCTTC. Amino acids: CASSPWIAGEQFF. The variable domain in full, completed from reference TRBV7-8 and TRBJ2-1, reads GAGVSQSPRYKVAKRGQDVALRCDPISGHVSLFWYQQALGQGPEFLTYFQNEAQLDKSGLPSDRFFAERPEGSVSTLKIQRTQQEDSAVYLCASSPWIAGEQFFGPGTRLTVL.

Written as DNA, the CDR3 is TGTGCCATCAGTGAGTTGGGCGAGCAGTACTTC. This sequence encodes CAISELGEQYF. The chain recombines TRBV10-3 with TRBJ2-7; no firm D call. Trimming pared 1 base from V and 6 bases from J, leaving 4 bases between. Germline V gene sequence: CDR1 ENHRY, CDR2 SYGVKD. This CDR3 is 11 amino acids long.

In nucleotides, the CDR3 is TGCAGTGCTGAGAAGCGGGATGAGCAGTTCTTC. Amino acid sequence: CSAEKRDEQFF. This rearrangement joins TRBV20-1 to TRBJ2-1; tentatively, D is TRBD2 (6 bases). V lost 5 bases and J 8 bases, leaving 10 bases between the germline ends. The V gene's germline CDR1 is DFQATT and CDR2 SNEGSKA (reference sequence). The CDR3 has 11 amino acids.

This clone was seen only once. This CDR3 reads CASKGVAKNIQYF. The DNA of the CDR3 is TGTGCCAGTAAAGGGGTAGCCAAAAACATTCAGTACTTC. The rearrangement uses TRBV19 and TRBJ2-4; perhaps TRBD1 as D (5 bases). CDR3 size: 13 residues. V lost 7 bases and J lost 0, with 7 bases in between. CDR1 is LNHDA and CDR2 is SQIVND in the germline V gene (reference sequence).

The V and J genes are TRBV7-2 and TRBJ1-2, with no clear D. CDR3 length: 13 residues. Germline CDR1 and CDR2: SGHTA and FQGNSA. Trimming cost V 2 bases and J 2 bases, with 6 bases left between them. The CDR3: CASSLTENYGYTF. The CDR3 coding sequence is TGTGCCAGCAGCTTAACCGAAAACTATGGCTACACCTTC.

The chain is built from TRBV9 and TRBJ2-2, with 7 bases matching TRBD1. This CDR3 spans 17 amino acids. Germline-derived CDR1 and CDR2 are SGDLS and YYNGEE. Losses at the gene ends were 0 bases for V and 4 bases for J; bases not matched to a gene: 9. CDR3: CASSVAPTGAGTGELFF. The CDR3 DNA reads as TGTGCCAGCAGCGTAGCCCCCACAGGGGCGGGCACCGGGGAGCTGTTTTTT.

CDR3 nucleotide sequence: TGCGCCAGCAGCTTGAGGTCGGTAAGCTCCTACAATGAGCAGTTCTTC. It is translated as CASSLRSVSSYNEQFF. The V call is TRBV5-1, the J call TRBJ2-1; D remains ambiguous. Germline assignment: CDR1 SGHRS and CDR2 YFSETQ. The CDR3 runs to 16 residues. V lost 1 base and J 0 bases, leaving 11 bases between the germline ends.

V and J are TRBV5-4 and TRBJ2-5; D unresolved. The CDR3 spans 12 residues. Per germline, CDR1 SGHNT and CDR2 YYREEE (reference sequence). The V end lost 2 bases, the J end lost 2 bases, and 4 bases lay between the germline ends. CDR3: CASSFQQETQYF. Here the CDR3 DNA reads TGTGCCAGCAGCTTCCAGCAAGAGACCCAGTACTTC. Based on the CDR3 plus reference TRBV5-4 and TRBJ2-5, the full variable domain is ETGVTQSPTHLIKTRGQQVTLRCSSQSGHNTVSWYQQALGQGPQFIFQYYREEENGRGNFPPRFSGLQFPNYSSELNVNALELDDSALYLCASSFQQETQYFGPGTRLLVL.

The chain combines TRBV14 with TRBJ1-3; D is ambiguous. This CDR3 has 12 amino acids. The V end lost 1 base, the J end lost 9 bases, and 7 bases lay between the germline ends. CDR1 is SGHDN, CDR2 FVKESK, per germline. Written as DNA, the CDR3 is TGTGCCAGCAGCCAAGCTAGATCCACCATATATTTT. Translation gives CASSQARSTIYF.

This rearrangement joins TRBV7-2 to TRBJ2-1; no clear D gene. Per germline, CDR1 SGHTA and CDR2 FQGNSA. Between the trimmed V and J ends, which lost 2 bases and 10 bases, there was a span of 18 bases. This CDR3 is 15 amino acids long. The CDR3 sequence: CASSLYGHQLGEQFF. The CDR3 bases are TGTGCCAGCAGCTTATATGGTCACCAGCTCGGAGAGCAGTTCTTC.

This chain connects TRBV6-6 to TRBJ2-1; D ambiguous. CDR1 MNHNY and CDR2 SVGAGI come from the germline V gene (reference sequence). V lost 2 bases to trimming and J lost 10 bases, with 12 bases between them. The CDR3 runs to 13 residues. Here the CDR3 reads CASSYRFGLEQFF. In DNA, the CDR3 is TGTGCCAGCAGTTACCGGTTCGGTTTGGAGCAGTTCTTC.

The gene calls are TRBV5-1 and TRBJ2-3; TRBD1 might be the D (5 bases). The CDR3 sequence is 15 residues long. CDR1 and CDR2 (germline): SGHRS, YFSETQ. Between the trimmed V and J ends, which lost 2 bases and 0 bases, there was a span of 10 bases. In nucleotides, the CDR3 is TGCGCCAGCAGCTTTGGGGCGACCAGCACAGATACGCAGTATTTT. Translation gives CASSFGATSTDTQYF.

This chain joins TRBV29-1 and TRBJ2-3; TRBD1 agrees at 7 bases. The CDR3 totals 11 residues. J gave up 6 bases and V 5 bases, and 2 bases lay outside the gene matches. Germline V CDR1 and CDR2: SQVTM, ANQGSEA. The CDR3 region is CSVTGVDTQYF. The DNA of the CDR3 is TGCAGCGTTACAGGGGTGGATACGCAGTATTTT.

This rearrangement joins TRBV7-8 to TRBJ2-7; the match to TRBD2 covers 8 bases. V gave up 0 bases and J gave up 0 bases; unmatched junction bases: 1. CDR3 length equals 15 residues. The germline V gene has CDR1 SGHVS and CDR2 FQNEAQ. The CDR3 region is CASSLAGGDSYEQYF. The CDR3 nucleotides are TGTGCCAGCAGCTTAGCCGGGGGGGACTCCTACGAGCAGTACTTC.

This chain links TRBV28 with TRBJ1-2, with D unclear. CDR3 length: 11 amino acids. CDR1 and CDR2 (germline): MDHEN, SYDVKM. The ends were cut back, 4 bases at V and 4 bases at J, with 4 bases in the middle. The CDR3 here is CASSSSYGYTF. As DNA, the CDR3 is TGTGCCAGCAGTTCCTCCTATGGCTACACCTTC.

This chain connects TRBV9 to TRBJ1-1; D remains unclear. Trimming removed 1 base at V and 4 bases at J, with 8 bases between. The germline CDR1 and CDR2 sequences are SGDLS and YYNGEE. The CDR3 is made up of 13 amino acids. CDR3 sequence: CASSVSEGTEAFF. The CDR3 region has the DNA TGTGCCAGCAGCGTAAGCGAGGGCACTGAAGCTTTCTTT.

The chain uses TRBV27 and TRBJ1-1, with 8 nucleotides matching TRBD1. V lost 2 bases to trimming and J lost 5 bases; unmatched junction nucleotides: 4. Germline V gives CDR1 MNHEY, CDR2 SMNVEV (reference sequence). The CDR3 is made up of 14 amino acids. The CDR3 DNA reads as TGTGCCAGCAGTTTAAGACAGGGGATTACTGAAGCTTTCTTT. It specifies CASSLRQGITEAFF.

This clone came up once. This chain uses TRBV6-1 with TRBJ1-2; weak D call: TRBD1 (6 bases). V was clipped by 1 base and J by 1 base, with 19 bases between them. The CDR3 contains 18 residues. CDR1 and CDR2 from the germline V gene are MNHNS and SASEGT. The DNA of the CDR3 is TGTGCCAGCAGTGAAGTGGTAGCAGGGGAATCCGGTAACTATGGCTACACCTTC. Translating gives CASSEVVAGESGNYGYTF.

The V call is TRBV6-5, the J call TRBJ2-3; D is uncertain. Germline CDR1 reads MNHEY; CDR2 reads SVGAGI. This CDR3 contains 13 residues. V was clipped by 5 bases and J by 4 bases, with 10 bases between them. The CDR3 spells CASSGVRADTQYF. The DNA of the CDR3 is TGTGCCAGCAGTGGCGTGAGAGCAGATACGCAGTATTTT.

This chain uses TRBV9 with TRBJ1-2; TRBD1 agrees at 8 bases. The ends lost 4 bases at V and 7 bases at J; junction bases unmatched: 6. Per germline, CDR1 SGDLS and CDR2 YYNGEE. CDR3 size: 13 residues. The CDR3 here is CASSTDRGSGYTF. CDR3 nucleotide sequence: TGTGCCAGCAGCACCGACAGGGGCAGTGGCTACACCTTC.

CDR3 coding DNA: TGCGCCAGCAGCCAGCAGACCCAGGGAGAGACCCAGTACTTC. It codes for CASSQQTQGETQYF. The chain links TRBV4-3 to TRBJ2-5; maybe TRBD1 (5 bases). The germline gives CDR1 LGHNA, CDR2 YSLEER. The CDR3 is 14 amino acids. Between the trimmed V and J ends, which lost 3 bases and 4 bases, there was a span of 12 bases.

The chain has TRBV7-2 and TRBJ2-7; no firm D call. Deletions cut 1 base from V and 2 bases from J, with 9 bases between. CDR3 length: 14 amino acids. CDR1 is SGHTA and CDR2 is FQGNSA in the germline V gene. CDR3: CASSLEAFPYEQYF. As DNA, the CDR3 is TGTGCCAGCAGCTTAGAAGCCTTCCCCTACGAGCAGTACTTC.

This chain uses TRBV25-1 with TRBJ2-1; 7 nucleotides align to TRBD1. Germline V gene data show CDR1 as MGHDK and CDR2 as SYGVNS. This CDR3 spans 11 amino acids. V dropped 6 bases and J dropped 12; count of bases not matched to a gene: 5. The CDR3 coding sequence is TGTGCCAGCAGGACAGGGTTTCTGCAGTTCTTC. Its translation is CASRTGFLQFF.

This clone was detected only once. DNA of the CDR3: TGTGCCAGCAGCCTCCCCGGCAGGTACAATGAGCAGTTCTTC. Amino acid sequence: CASSLPGRYNEQFF. The rearrangement joins TRBV9 to TRBJ2-1; D gene uncertain. CDR3 length equals 14 residues. Trimming removed 4 bases at V and 4 bases at J, with 12 bases between. Germline V lookup: CDR1 SGDLS, CDR2 YYNGEE.

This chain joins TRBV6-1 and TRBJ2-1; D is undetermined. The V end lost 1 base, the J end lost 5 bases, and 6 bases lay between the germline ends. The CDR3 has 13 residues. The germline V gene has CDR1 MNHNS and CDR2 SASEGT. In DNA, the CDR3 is TGTGCCAGCAGTGAAGTCCGGGACAATGAGCAGTTCTTC. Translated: CASSEVRDNEQFF.